The 11 T cell receptor beta chains listed next were all sequenced from one sample in a study of shared clonotypes between healthy human individuals. This table comes from immunoSEQ multiplex PCR, and its TCRdb copy is limited to in-frame clones, with some not included. The data hold fewer than 1.8 million clones, with around 98.5% observed a single time. The sequencing sample was made of naive CD4+ T cells sorted from blood. Subset given: CD45RA+ positively selected. The receptors were gathered from a man between 25 and 39 years old in good health.

V usage is TRBV9 and J usage is TRBJ2-1; D remains unclear. With 0 bases removed from V and 7 bases from J, the gap between germline ends came to 11 bases. The CDR3 totals 14 residues. Germline V gene data show CDR1 as SGDLS and CDR2 as YYNGEE. This chain's CDR3 is CASSVAMTGNEQFF. CDR3 in DNA: TGTGCCAGCAGCGTAGCTATGACTGGGAATGAGCAGTTCTTC.

This chain joins TRBV29-1 and TRBJ2-1; 11 bases agree with TRBD2. V shed 6 bases and J 8 bases; nucleotides not matched to a gene: 3. CDR3 length: 12 residues. Germline CDR1 is SQVTM and CDR2 is ANQGSEA. CDR3 amino acids: CSVLAGGYEQFF. CDR3 DNA sequence: TGCAGCGTGCTAGCGGGAGGATATGAGCAGTTCTTC.

The J gene is TRBJ2-1, the V gene TRBV29-1; no clear D gene. Germline V gives CDR1 SQVTM, CDR2 ANQGSEA. This CDR3 is 10 amino acids long. V was trimmed by 7 bases and J by 10 bases, leaving 11 bases between them. In DNA, the CDR3 is TGCAGCGGTGGCCCGGGCGAGCAGTTCTTC. It specifies CSGGPGEQFF.

The chain's CDR3 is CASSLSTAVMTQYF. CDR3 coding DNA: TGTGCCAGCAGTTTAAGTACAGCGGTGATGACCCAGTACTTC. The V and J genes are TRBV2 and TRBJ2-5, with a possible D match to TRBD2 (5 bases). The CDR3 is made up of 14 amino acids. The ends were cut back, 5 bases at V and 7 bases at J, with 17 bases in the middle. In germline, CDR1 is SNHLY, CDR2 FYNNEI.

This clone was observed once. The chain carries TRBV7-2 and TRBJ2-7; D is perhaps TRBD2 (5 bases). Trimming left V 0 bases short and J 2 bases short, with 11 bases between. In germline, CDR1 is SGHTA, CDR2 FQGNSA. There are 15 residues in the CDR3. The DNA for the CDR3 is TGTGCCAGCAGCTTAGCGCCAACTAGTCCCTACGAGCAGTACTTC. Translating it yields CASSLAPTSPYEQYF.

The chain employs TRBV29-1 and TRBJ2-1; 7 positions agree with TRBD2. The V gene end was trimmed by 5 bases and the J gene end by 8 bases; junction bases not matched to a gene: 9. This CDR3 comprises 13 residues. Germline values: CDR1 SQVTM, CDR2 ANQGSEA. CDR3 nucleotides: TGCAGCGTTACTCGCGGGAGACCCCATGAGCAGTTCTTC. Residues: CSVTRGRPHEQFF.

The rearrangement joins TRBV19 to TRBJ2-7; 7 positions agree with TRBD1. Germline V gene sequence: CDR1 LNHDA, CDR2 SQIVND (reference sequence). Unmatched junction bases numbered 12, after V lost 7 bases and J lost 3 bases. This CDR3 is 15 amino acids long. In DNA, the CDR3 is TGTGCCAGTACTCAATCACCGGGACAGAGCTACGAGCAGTACTTC. Translating it yields CASTQSPGQSYEQYF.

The chain joins TRBV11-2 to TRBJ2-1; maybe TRBD2 (5 bases). CDR1 is SGHAT and CDR2 is FQNNGV in the germline V gene. The CDR3 has 14 residues. The V end was cut by 7 bases, the J end by 4 bases, with 14 bases between. CDR3: CASTSASRYNEQFF. CDR3 DNA: TGTGCCAGCACCTCGGCTAGCAGATACAATGAGCAGTTCTTC.

The chain is built from TRBV5-6 and TRBJ1-5; 8 bases align to TRBD1. CDR1 is SGHDT, CDR2 YYEEEE, per germline. The CDR3 is 15 residues long. With V trimmed by 1 base and J by 5 bases, 5 bases remained unmatched. CDR3 coding DNA: TGTGCCAGCAGCTTGCAGGGGGCAAGCTATCAGCCCCAGCATTTT. Encoded protein: CASSLQGASYQPQHF. Full variable domain (rest looked up from reference TRBV5-6 and TRBJ1-5): DAGVTQSPTHLIKTRGQQVTLRCSPKSGHDTVSWYQQALGQGPQFIFQYYEEEERQRGNFPDRFSGHQFPNYSSELNVNALLLGDSALYLCASSLQGASYQPQHFGDGTRLSIL.

The chain uses TRBV27 and TRBJ2-3; perhaps TRBD2 as D (5 bases). V was trimmed by 3 bases and J by 3 bases, leaving 16 bases between them. The CDR3 runs 16 residues. Germline V CDR1 and CDR2: MNHEY, SMNVEV (reference sequence). The CDR3 sequence is CASSFQSRPGTDTQYF. CDR3 DNA: TGTGCCAGCAGTTTTCAATCCAGGCCGGGGACAGATACGCAGTATTTT.

This chain links TRBV30 with TRBJ2-1; D possibly corresponds to TRBD1 (6 bases). There are 13 residues in the CDR3. Germline V lookup: CDR1 GTSNPN, CDR2 SVGIG (reference sequence). V shed 0 bases and J shed 6 bases, with 9 bases lying between them. The CDR3, as DNA: TGTGCCTGGAGTGTACGCAGGGGCAATGAGCAGTTCTTC. Its protein product is CAWSVRRGNEQFF.